The 5 T cell receptor beta chains listed next were all sequenced from one sample in a study of OX40 agonist ivuxolimab in advanced cancers. The method was immunoSEQ multiplex PCR; TCRdb's version includes in-frame clones alone and lacks a portion of them. The sample has roughly 67,000 clones, roughly 91% seen once. Sequenced material: CD4+ or CD8+ T cells sorted from blood, taken in a trial of the OX40 agonist ivuxolimab. These TCRs come from an adult with an advanced solid tumor such as melanoma, head and neck, liver or kidney cancer.

In its sample, this clone was seen a few times. The chain recombines TRBV21-1 with TRBJ2-7. TRBV21-1 is assigned pseudogene status. This CDR3 has 18 residues. The chain's CDR3 is CASSMKGGPIKGFHEQYF. For the CDR3, the DNA is TGTGCCAGCAGCATGAAAGGGGGGCCCATCAAGGGATTCCACGAGCAGTACTTC.

CDR3 amino acids: CASSPLKVNTEAFF. The CDR3 DNA is TGTGCCAGCTCACCATTGAAGGTGAACACTGAAGCTTTCTTT. The J gene is TRBJ1-1, the V gene TRBV18; no definite D call. This CDR3 contains 14 residues. Germline lookup yields CDR1 KGHSH and CDR2 LQKENI. Trimming stripped 2 bases from V and 0 bases from J, with 7 bases between.

This sequence joins TRBV15 and TRBJ1-3, with D uncertain. Deletions cut 1 base from V and 3 bases from J, with 19 bases between. Looked up from germline, CDR1 is LNHNV and CDR2 is YYDKDF (reference sequence). The CDR3 consists of 18 residues. CDR3 coding DNA: TGTGCCACCAGCAGAGCCCCCCCTCGCGACAAGAGTGGAAACACCATATATTTT. Translating it yields CATSRAPPRDKSGNTIYF.

This chain uses TRBV5-5 with TRBJ2-7; unclear D gene. In germline, CDR1 is SGHKS, CDR2 YYEKEE (reference sequence). CDR3 size: 13 residues. V lost 3 bases, J lost 6 bases, and 13 bases lay in between. The CDR3, as DNA: TGTGCCAGCAGCTCCTTGGCCACCCGCGAGCAGTACTTC. Translating gives CASSSLATREQYF. Full variable domain (remainder filled in from reference TRBV5-5 and TRBJ2-7): DAGVTQSPTHLIKTRGQQVTLRCSPISGHKSVSWYQQVLGQGPQFIFQYYEKEERGRGNFPDRFSARQFPNYSSELNVNALLLGDSALYLCASSSLATREQYFGPGTRLTVT.

The chain joins TRBV27 to TRBJ2-1, with TRBD1 matching over 9 bases. CDR1 and CDR2 (germline): MNHEY, SMNVEV (reference sequence). After removal of 1 base from V and 5 bases from J, the junction contained 6 bases not matched to a gene. This CDR3 contains 16 residues. CDR3 amino acids: CASSLYRDRAHNEQFF. The CDR3 coding sequence is TGTGCCAGCAGTTTATACCGGGACAGGGCACACAATGAGCAGTTCTTC.